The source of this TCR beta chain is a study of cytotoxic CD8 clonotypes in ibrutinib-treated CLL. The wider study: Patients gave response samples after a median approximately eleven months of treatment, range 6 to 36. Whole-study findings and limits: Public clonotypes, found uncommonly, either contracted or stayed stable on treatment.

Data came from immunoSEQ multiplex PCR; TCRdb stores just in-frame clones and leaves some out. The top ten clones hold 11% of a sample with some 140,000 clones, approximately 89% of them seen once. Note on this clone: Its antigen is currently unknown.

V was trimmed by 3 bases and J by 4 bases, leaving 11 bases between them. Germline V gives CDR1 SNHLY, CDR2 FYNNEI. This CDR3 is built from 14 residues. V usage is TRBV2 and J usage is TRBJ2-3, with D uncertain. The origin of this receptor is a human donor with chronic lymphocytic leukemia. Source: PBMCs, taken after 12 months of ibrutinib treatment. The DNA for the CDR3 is TGTGCCAGCAGTGACGACGTAGGGTCAGATACGCAGTATTTT. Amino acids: CASSDDVGSDTQYF. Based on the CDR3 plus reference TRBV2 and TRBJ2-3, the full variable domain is EPEVTQTPSHQVTQMGQEVILRCVPISNHLYFYWYRQILGQKVEFLVSFYNNEISEKSEIFDDQFSVERPDGSNFTLKIRSTKLEDSAMYFCASSDDVGSDTQYFGPGTRLTVL.